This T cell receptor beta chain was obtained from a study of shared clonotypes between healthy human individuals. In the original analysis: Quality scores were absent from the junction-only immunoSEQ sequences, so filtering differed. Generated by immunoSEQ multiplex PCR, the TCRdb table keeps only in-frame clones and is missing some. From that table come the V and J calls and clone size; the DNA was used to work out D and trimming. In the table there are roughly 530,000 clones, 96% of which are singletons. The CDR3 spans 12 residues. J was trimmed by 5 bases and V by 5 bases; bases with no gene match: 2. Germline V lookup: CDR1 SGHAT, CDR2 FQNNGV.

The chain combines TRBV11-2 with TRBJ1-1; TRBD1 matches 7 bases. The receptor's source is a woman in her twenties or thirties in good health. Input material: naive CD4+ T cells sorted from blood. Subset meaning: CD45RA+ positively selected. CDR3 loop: CASSIQGTEAFF. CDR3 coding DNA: TGTGCCAGCAGCATACAGGGGACTGAAGCTTTCTTT.